The 4 T cell receptor beta chains below all came from one sample that was sequenced in a study of OX40 agonist ivuxolimab in advanced cancers. Libraries were prepared by immunoSEQ multiplex PCR; TCRdb keeps only in-frame clonotypes and omits some of them. The profile covers just over 50,000 clones, with roughly 90% appearing a single time and around 3.3% taken by the ten largest. Here the sequenced sample was CD4+ or CD8+ T cells sorted from blood, taken in a trial of the OX40 agonist ivuxolimab. The receptors were gathered from an adult with an advanced solid tumor such as melanoma, head and neck, liver or kidney cancer.

This chain connects TRBV7-9 to TRBJ1-3, with no clear D. The V end lost 1 base, the J end lost 0 bases, and 7 bases lay between the germline ends. The germline V gene has CDR1 SEHNR and CDR2 FQNEAQ (reference sequence). The CDR3 extends over 15 amino acids. In nucleotides, the CDR3 is TGTGCCAGCAGCTTAGAACTTAACTCTGGAAACACCATATATTTT. Amino acid sequence: CASSLELNSGNTIYF.

This clone was counted between two and nine times. The genes are TRBV7-9 and TRBJ2-2; D remains ambiguous. V was pared by 4 bases and J by 1 base, with 10 bases between. CDR1 is SEHNR, CDR2 FQNEAQ, per germline (reference sequence). The CDR3 extends over 15 amino acids. The DNA of the CDR3 is TGTGCCAGCAGCTCCCCCCAGCGGAACACCGGGGAGCTGTTTTTT. Translated, it gives CASSSPQRNTGELFF.

The chain links TRBV11-2 to TRBJ1-3; D not resolved. The CDR3 has 13 residues. Trimming took 2 bases from V and 8 from J, leaving 10 bases between them. Germline lookup yields CDR1 SGHAT and CDR2 FQNNGV. Written as DNA, the CDR3 is TGTGCCAGCAGCTTATGGAATCAGGACACCATATATTTT. Amino acid sequence: CASSLWNQDTIYF. Full variable domain (missing parts from reference TRBV11-2 and TRBJ1-3): EAGVAQSPRYKIIEKRQSVAFWCNPISGHATLYWYQQILGQGPKLLIQFQNNGVVDDSQLPKDRFSAERLKGVDSTLKIQPAKLEDSAVYLCASSLWNQDTIYFGEGSWLTVV.

The genes are TRBV11-2 and TRBJ2-7; a weak D match, TRBD1 (6 bases). The CDR3 length is 16 residues. Germline CDR1 reads SGHAT; CDR2 reads FQNNGV. With 3 bases removed from V and 1 base from J, the gap between germline ends came to 16 bases. The CDR3 region is CASSFKSITGSYEQYF. Written as DNA, the CDR3 is TGTGCCAGCAGCTTTAAATCGATCACAGGGTCCTACGAGCAGTACTTC.